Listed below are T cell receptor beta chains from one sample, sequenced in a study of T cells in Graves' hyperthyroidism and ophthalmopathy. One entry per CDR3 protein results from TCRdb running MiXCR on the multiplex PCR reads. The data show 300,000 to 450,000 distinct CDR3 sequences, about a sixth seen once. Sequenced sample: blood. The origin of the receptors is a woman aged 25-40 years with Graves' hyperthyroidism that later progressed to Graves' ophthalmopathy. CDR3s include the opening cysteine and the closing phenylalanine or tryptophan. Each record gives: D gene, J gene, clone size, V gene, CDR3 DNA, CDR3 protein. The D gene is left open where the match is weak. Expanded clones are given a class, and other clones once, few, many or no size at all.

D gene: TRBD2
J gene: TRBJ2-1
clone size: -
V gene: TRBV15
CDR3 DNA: TGTGCCACCAGCACGAGGAACTTCGGACTAGCGGCCTACAATGAGCAGTTCTTC
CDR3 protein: CATSTRNFGLAAYNEQFF

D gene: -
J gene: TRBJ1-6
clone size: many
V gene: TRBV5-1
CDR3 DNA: TGCGCCAGCAGACAACGAGTGGAGGTGGAAGGTTCACCCCTCCACTTT
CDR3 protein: CASRQRVEVEGSPLHF

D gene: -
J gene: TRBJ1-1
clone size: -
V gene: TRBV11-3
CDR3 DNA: TGTGCCAGCAGCCTAACAGGGTCAGGGGTCACTGAAGCTTTCTTT
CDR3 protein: CASSLTGSGVTEAFF

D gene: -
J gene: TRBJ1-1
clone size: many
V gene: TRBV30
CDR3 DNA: TGTGCCTGGAAGGGGGGTTTTGCTGAAGCTTTCTTT
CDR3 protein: CAWKGGFAEAFF

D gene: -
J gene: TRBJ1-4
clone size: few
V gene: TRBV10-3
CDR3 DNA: TGTGCCATCCACGGGGGACTTAATGAAAAACTGTTTTTT
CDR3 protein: CAIHGGLNEKLFF

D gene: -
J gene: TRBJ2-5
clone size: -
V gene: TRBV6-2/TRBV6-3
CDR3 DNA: TGTGCCAGCGGCCCACGGGAGACCCAGTACTTC
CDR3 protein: CASGPRETQYF

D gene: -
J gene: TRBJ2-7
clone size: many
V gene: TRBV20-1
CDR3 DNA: TGCAGTGCTAGCCAAACGGGGGACTCCCCCTACGAGCAGTACTTC
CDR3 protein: CSASQTGDSPYEQYF

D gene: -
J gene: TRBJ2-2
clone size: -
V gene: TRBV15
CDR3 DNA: TGTGCCACCAGCAGAGATCTTTGGGCAGCGAACACCGGGGAGCTGTTTTTT
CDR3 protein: CATSRDLWAANTGELFF

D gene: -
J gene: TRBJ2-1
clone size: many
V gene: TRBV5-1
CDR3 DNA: TGCGCCAGCAGCCCGTTGACTGGAAGCTCCTACAATGAGCAGTTCTTC
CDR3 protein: CASSPLTGSSYNEQFF

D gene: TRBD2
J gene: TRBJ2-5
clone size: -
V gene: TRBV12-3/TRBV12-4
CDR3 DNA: TGTGCCAGCAGTTTAATGGCTAGCGGGGGGGGCGCAGAGACCCAGTACTTC
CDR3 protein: CASSLMASGGGAETQYF

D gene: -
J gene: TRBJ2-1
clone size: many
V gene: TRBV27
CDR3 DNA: TGTGCCAGCAGGCCAAGGGGGGATGAGCAGTTCTTC
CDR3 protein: CASRPRGDEQFF

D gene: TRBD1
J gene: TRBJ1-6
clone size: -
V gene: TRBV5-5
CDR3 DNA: TGTGTCAGCAGTCGTCCGGGACAGGACAATTCACCCCTCCACTTT
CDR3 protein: CVSSRPGQDNSPLHF

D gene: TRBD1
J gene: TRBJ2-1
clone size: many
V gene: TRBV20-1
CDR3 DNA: TGCAGTGCGCCCGGACAGGGCTACAATGAGCAGTTCTTC
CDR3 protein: CSAPGQGYNEQFF

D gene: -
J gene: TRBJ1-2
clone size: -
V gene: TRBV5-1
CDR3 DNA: TGCGCCAGCAGCTTGGCCCGGCAGTCTTGGGGCTACACCTTC
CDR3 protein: CASSLARQSWGYTF

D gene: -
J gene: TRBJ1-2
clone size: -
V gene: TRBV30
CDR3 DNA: TGTGCCTGGAGTCGAAACGACAGAAATGGCTACACCTTC
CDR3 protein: CAWSRNDRNGYTF

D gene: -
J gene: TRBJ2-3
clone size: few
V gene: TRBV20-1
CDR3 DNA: TGCAGTGCTCTCGCCCGCGGGGAGCGGACAGATACGCAGTATTTT
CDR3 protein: CSALARGERTDTQYF

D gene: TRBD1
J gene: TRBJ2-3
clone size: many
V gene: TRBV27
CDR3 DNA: TGTGCCAGCAGTTTCCTCAGGACAGGGCGGGCAGATACGCAGTATTTT
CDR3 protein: CASSFLRTGRADTQYF

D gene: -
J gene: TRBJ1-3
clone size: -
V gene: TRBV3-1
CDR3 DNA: TGTGCCAGCAGCCAGGACTCCAGCTCTGGAAACACCATATATTTT
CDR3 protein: CASSQDSSSGNTIYF

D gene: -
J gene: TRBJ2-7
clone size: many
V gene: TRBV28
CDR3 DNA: TGTGCCAGCAGTTTGGTGTCTGGGGGAGACGAGCAGTACTTC
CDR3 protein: CASSLVSGGDEQYF

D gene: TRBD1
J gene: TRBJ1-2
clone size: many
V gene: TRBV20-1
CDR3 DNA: TGCAGTGCTACACCGCCGGGACAGGGGCTCTATGGCTACACCTTC
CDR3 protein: CSATPPGQGLYGYTF

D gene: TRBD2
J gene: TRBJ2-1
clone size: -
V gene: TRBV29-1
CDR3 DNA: TGCAGCGTTACACCGGGACTAGCGGGAGGGCCGGTGATGGATTCCTACAATGAGCAGTTCTTC
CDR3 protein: CSVTPGLAGGPVMDSYNEQFF

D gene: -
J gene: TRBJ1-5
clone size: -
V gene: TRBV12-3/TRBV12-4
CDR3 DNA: TGTGCCAGCAATAAGGGTCCTCCTAGCAATCAGCCCCAGCATTTT
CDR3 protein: CASNKGPPSNQPQHF

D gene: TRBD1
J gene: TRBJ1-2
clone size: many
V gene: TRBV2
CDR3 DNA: TGTGCCAGCAGTGCGTCAGGGGGGATCTATGGCTACACCTTC
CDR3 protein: CASSASGGIYGYTF

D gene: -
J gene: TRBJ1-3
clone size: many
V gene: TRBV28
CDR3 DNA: TGTGCCAGCGCCGAAAGTACTGGAAACACCATATATTTT
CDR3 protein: CASAESTGNTIYF

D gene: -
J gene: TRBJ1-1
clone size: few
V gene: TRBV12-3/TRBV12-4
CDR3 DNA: TGTGCCAGCAGTGATAGGACAGTACACACTGAAGCTTTCTTT
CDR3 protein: CASSDRTVHTEAFF

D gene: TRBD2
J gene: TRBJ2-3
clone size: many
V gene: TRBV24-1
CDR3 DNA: TGTGCCACCAGTCCCCGCGGGGCGGGAGGGCGAGATACGCAGTATTTT
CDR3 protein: CATSPRGAGGRDTQYF